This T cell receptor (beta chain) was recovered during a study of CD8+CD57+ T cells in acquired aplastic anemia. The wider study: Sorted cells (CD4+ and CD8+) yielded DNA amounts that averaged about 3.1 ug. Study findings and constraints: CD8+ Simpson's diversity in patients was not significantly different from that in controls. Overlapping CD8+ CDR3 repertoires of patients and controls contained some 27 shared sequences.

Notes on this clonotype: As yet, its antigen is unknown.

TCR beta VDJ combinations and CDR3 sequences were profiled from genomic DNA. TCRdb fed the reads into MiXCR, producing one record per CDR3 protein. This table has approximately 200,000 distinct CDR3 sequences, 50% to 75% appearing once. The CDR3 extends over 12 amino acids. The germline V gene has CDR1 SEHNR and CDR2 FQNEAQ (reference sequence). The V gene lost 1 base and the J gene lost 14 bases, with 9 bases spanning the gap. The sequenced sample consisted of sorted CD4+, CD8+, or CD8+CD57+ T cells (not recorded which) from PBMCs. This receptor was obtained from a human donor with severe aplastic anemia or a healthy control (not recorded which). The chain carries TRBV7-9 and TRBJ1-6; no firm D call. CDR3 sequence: CASSLGTRTLHF. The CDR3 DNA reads TGTGCCAGCAGCTTAGGTACCAGAACCCTCCACTTT. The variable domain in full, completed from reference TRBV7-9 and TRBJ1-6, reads DTGVSQNPRHKITKRGQNVTFRCDPISEHNRLYWYRQTLGQGPEFLTYFQNEAQLEKSRLLSDRFSAERPKGSFSTLEIQRTEQGDSAMYLCASSLGTRTLHFGNGTRLTVT.